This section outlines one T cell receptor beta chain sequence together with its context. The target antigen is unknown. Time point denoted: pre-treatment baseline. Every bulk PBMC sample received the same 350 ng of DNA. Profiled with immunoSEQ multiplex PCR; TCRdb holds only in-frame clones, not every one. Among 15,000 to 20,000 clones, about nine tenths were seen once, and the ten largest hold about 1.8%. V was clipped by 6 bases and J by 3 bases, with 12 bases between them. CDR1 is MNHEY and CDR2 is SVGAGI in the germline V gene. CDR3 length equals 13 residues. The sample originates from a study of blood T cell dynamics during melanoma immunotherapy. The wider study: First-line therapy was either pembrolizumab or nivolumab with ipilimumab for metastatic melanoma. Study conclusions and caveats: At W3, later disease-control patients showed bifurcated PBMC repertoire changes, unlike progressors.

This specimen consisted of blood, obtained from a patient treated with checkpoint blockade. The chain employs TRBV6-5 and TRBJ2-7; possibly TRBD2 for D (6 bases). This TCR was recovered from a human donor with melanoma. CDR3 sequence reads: CASRSPGSYEQYF. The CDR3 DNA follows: TGTGCCAGCAGGTCTCCCGGGAGCTACGAGCAGTACTTC.